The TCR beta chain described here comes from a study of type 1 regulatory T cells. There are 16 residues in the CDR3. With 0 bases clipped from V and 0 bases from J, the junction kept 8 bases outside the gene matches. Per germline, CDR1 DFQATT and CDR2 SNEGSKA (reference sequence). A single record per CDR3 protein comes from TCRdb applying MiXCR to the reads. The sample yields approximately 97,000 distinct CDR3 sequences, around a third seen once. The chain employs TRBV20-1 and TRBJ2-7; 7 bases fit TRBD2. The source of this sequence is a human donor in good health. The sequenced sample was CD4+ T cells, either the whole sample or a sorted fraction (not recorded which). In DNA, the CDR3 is TGCAGTGCTAGAGACTCGCTGCGGGGGAGCTCCTACGAGCAGTACTTC. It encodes CSARDSLRGSSYEQYF.